This is a list of T cell receptor beta chains from one sample in a study of long-term antiretroviral therapy in people with HIV. The method was immunoSEQ multiplex PCR; TCRdb's version includes in-frame clones alone and lacks a portion of them. Here the sample spans 39,000 or so clones, more than 65% being singletons. Sequencing used unsorted PBMCs, obtained 0.6 years after starting antiretroviral therapy. Source of these receptors: a man aged 18 to 29 with HIV. The CDR3 runs from the conserved cysteine through the conserved F or W. Fields, in order: J gene, D gene, V gene, clone size, CDR3 DNA, CDR3 protein. A D gene is named only where the DNA matches it firmly. Size is stated for part of the rows, as once, few or many counts, or as a class when the clone is expanded.

>TRBJ2-5|TRBD1|TRBV28|.
TGTGCCAGCAGTTACCAGAAATGGACAGGGGGAGAGACCCAGTACTTC
CASSYQKWTGGETQYF
>TRBJ2-1|.|TRBV2|once
TGTGCCAGCACCCTGTACGACAATGAGCAGTTCTTC
CASTLYDNEQFF
>TRBJ1-2|TRBD1|TRBV28|.
TGTGCCAGCAGCCTACAGGGGGGACGGATTGGTGGCTACACCTTC
CASSLQGGRIGGYTF
>TRBJ2-7|.|TRBV6-1|.
TGTGCCAGCAGTTCTGAATCCAGGGGTCCCCACGAGCAGTACTTC
CASSSESRGPHEQYF
>TRBJ2-2|.|TRBV28|.
TGTGCCAGCAGCGAGTTGACCGGGGAGCTGTTTTTT
CASSELTGELFF
>TRBJ2-7|TRBD1|TRBV28|.
TGTGCCAGCAGGAAAGACAGGGGGCGGTACGAGCAGTACTTC
CASRKDRGRYEQYF
>TRBJ1-1|.|TRBV14|.
TGTGCCAGCAGCACTCGGACGGGGGGGATGACTGAAGCTTTCTTT
CASSTRTGGMTEAFF
>TRBJ1-5|.|TRBV2|.
TGTGCCAGCAGGCTCCCAATGGGCGGCGACAATCAGCCCCAGCATTTT
CASRLPMGGDNQPQHF
>TRBJ1-3|.|TRBV18|.
TGTGCCAGCTCACCACAGGGGCCTGGAAACACCATATATTTT
CASSPQGPGNTIYF
>TRBJ2-3|.|TRBV9|.
TGTGCCAGCAGCGTAGGTGGGAGCGGCGCAGATACGCAGTATTTT
CASSVGGSGADTQYF
>TRBJ2-7|TRBD1|TRBV2|.
TGTGCCAGCATGACAGACCGGGACAGGGGGATATACGAGCAGTACTTC
CASMTDRDRGIYEQYF
>TRBJ1-5|.|TRBV9|.
TGTGCCAGCAGCGGCGGAATAGCGGGGCCCCAGCATTTT
CASSGGIAGPQHF
>TRBJ1-1|.|TRBV10-3|.
TGTGCCATCAGGGGGTGGACTGAAGCTTTCTTT
CAIRGWTEAFF
>TRBJ2-1|.|TRBV5-5|.
TGTGCCAGCAGCTGGGGCAATGAGCAGTTCTTC
CASSWGNEQFF
>TRBJ1-1|.|TRBV10-1|.
TGCGCCAGTCAACAGGAGATGAACACTGAAGCTTTCTTT
CASQQEMNTEAFF
>TRBJ2-1|TRBD2|TRBV5-1|.
TGCGCCAGCAGCCAAAGGGGACTAGCGGGATATGAGCAGTTCTTC
CASSQRGLAGYEQFF
>TRBJ2-3|TRBD1|TRBV5-1|.
TGCGCCAGCAGCTTGGTTCAGGGGGCAGGAAATACGCAGTATTTT
CASSLVQGAGNTQYF
>TRBJ2-3|.|TRBV27|once
TGTGCCAGCACCTCCGGACAATATACGCAGTATTTT
CASTSGQYTQYF
>TRBJ2-7|TRBD2|TRBV7-8|.
TGTGCCAGCGGATTACTAGCGGGAGGTTACGAGCAGTACTTC
CASGLLAGGYEQYF
>TRBJ2-5|.|TRBV6-5|.
TGTGCCGGGATACTGGAGACCCAGTACTTC
CAGILETQYF
>TRBJ2-5|TRBD1|TRBV6-5|few
TGTGCCAGCAGTTACCAGGGACAGGGGCAAGAGACCCAGTACTTC
CASSYQGQGQETQYF
>TRBJ2-7|TRBD1|TRBV7-3|.
TGTGCCAGCAGCTTAGGTGGGACAGGGCCATACGAGCAGTACTTC
CASSLGGTGPYEQYF
>TRBJ2-7|TRBD1|TRBV6-1|.
TGTGCCAGCAGTGAATGGGGTCAGGGGGTTGTCTACGAGCAGTACTTC
CASSEWGQGVVYEQYF
>TRBJ2-7|TRBD2|TRBV28|once
TGTGCCAGCAGTTTGCTAGCGGGAGCCAACGAGCAGTACTTC
CASSLLAGANEQYF
>TRBJ2-3|TRBD2|TRBV4-3|.
TGCGCCAGCAGCCAAGATAAGCGGGACACAGATACGCAGTATTTT
CASSQDKRDTDTQYF
>TRBJ2-7|.|TRBV6-5|.
TGTGCCAGCATGTCGAGGGCAGGGAGAAGCGAGCAGTACTTC
CASMSRAGRSEQYF
>TRBJ2-1|.|TRBV5-4|.
TGTGCCAGCAGCCTCGTGAATGGTGAGCAGTTCTTC
CASSLVNGEQFF
>TRBJ2-7|.|TRBV7-2|once
TGTGCCAGCAGCAGTGTGAGCTCCTACGAGCAGTACTTC
CASSSVSSYEQYF
>TRBJ2-6|.|TRBV5-4|.
TGTGCCAGCAGCTCCTACAGGCGCTCTGGGGCCAACGTCCTGACTTTC
CASSSYRRSGANVLTF
>TRBJ2-7|.|TRBV6-5|.
TGTGCCAGCTTTGGGGGGGGGCGCGTGTACGAGCAGTACTTC
CASFGGGRVYEQYF
>TRBJ2-5|.|TRBV13|.
TGTGCCAGCAGCTTCCATTCGAAAGAGACCCAGTACTTC
CASSFHSKETQYF
>TRBJ1-1|TRBD1|TRBV5-1|.
TGCGCCAGCAGCTTACAGGGGGGGAACACTGAAGCTTTCTTT
CASSLQGGNTEAFF
>TRBJ1-2|.|TRBV20-1|.
TGCAGTGCTAGGACAGTCTATGGCTACACCTTC
CSARTVYGYTF
>TRBJ2-7|.|TRBV5-6|.
TGTGCCAGCAGCTCATTCTCCTACGAGCAGTACTTC
CASSSFSYEQYF
>TRBJ2-1|TRBD2|TRBV18|.
TGTGCCAGCTCAATCTCGGGAGGGCTTAACAATGAGCAGTTCTTC
CASSISGGLNNEQFF
>TRBJ1-1|.|TRBV5-1|once
TGCGCCAGCAGCCCTCAGGGTTGCACTGAAGCTTTCTTT
CASSPQGCTEAFF
>TRBJ1-5|.|TRBV28|.
TGTGCCAGCGAACATCGGAGGTATCAGCCCCAGCATTTT
CASEHRRYQPQHF
>TRBJ2-7|TRBD1|TRBV7-9|.
TGTGCCAGCAGCCCATTTGGGACAGGGGGTGGCGAGCAGTACTTC
CASSPFGTGGGEQYF
>TRBJ1-4|TRBD1|TRBV4-3|.
TGCGCCAGCAGCCAAAGGGGACAGTCGGAAAAACTGTTTTTT
CASSQRGQSEKLFF
>TRBJ2-7|TRBD1|TRBV7-9|few
TGTGCCAGCAGCTTCAGGGGGCGCGAGCAGTACTTC
CASSFRGREQYF
>TRBJ1-1|.|TRBV28|.
TGTGCCAGCAGTTTGGGGGGCCTCATGAACACTGAAGCTTTCTTT
CASSLGGLMNTEAFF